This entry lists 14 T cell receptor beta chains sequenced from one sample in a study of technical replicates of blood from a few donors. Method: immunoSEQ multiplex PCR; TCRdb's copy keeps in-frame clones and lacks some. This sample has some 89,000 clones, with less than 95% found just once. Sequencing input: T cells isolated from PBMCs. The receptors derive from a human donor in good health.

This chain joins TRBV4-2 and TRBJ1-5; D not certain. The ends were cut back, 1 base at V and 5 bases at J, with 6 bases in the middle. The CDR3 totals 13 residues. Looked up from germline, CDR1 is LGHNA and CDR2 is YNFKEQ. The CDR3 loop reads CASSQGGDQPQHF. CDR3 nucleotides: TGTGCCAGCAGCCAAGGAGGAGATCAGCCCCAGCATTTT.

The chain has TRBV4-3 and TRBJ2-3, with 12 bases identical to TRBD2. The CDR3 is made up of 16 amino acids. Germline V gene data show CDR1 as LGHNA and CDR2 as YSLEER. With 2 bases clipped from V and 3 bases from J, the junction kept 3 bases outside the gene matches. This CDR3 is CASSQSLAGGTDTQYF. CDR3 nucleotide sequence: TGCGCCAGCAGCCAATCACTAGCGGGAGGAACAGATACGCAGTATTTT.

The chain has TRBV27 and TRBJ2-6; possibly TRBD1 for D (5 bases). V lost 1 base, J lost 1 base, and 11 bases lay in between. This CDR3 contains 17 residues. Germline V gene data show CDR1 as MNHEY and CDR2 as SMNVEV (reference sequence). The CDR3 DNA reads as TGTGCCAGCAGTTTATTGTATAGGGGATCTGGGGCCAACGTCCTGACTTTC. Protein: CASSLLYRGSGANVLTF.

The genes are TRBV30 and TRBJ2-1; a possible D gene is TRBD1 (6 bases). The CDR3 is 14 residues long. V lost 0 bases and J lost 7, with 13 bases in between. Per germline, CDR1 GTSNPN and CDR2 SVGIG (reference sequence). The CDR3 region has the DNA TGTGCCTGGAGTGTGGGGGCTGGAGAGAATGAGCAGTTCTTC. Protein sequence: CAWSVGAGENEQFF.

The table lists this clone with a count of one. The CDR3 DNA follows: TGTGCCAGCAGCAAAACTAGCGGAACCTACGAGCAGTACTTC. Translating it yields CASSKTSGTYEQYF. The J gene is TRBJ2-7, the V gene TRBV7-3; 8 bases map to TRBD2. This CDR3 is built from 14 residues. V lost 5 bases to trimming and J lost 2 bases; unmatched junction nucleotides: 5. In germline, CDR1 is SGHTA, CDR2 FQGTGA.

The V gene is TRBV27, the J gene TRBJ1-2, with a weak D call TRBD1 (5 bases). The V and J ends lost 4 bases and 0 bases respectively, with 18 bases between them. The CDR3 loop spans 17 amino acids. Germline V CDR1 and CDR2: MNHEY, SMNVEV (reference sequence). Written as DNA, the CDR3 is TGTGCCAGCAGTTGGGGGGGGATCCCGCAAGCTAACTATGGCTACACCTTC. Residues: CASSWGGIPQANYGYTF.

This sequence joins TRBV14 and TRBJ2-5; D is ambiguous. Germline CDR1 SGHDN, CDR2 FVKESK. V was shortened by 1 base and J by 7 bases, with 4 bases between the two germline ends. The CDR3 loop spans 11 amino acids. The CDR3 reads CASSQAMTQYF. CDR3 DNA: TGTGCCAGCAGCCAAGCAATGACCCAGTACTTC.

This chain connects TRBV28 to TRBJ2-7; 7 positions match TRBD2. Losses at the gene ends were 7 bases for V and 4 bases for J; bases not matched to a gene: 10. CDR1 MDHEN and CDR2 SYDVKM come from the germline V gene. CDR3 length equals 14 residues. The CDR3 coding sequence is TGTGCCAGCATTGGGGCTAGCGGACAATACGAGCAGTACTTC. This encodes CASIGASGQYEQYF.

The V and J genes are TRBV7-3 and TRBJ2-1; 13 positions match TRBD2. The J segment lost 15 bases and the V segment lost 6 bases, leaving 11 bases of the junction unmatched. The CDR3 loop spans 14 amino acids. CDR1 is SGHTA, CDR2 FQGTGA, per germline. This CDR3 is CASSPGLAGSYLFF. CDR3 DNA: TGTGCCAGCAGTCCGGGACTAGCGGGAAGTTATCTGTTCTTC.

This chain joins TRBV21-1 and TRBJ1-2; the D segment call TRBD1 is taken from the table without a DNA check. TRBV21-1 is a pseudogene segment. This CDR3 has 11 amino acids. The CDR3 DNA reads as TGTGCCAGCAGCAAAGCCAGTATCTACACCTTC. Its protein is CASSKASIYTF.

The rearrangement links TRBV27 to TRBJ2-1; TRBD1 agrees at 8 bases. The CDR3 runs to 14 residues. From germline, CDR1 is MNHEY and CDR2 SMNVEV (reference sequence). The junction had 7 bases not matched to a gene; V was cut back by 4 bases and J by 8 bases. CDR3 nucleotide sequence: TGTGCCAGCAGTTCTTTGGCAGGGGGCGATGAGCAGTTCTTC. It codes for CASSSLAGGDEQFF.

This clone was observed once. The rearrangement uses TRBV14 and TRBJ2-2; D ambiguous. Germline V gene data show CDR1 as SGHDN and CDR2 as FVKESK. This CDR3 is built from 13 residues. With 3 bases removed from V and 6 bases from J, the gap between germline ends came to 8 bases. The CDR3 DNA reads TGTGCCAGCAGCCAGGTCCCAGCCGGGGAGCTGTTTTTT. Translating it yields CASSQVPAGELFF.

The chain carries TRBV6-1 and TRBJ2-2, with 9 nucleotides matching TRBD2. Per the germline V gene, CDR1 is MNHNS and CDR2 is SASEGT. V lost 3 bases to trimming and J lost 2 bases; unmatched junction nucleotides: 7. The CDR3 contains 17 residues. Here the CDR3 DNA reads TGTGCCAGCAGTGAGCGGGAGGGCGAATCTAACACCGGGGAGCTGTTTTTT. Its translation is CASSEREGESNTGELFF.

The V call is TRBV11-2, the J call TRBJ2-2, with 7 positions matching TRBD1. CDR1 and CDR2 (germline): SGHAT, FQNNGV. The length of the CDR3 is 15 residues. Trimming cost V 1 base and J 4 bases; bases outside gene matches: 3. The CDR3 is CASSLVGTVTGELFF. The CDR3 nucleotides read TGTGCCAGCAGCTTAGTTGGGACAGTCACCGGGGAGCTGTTTTTT.